These T cell receptor beta chains were read from a single sample in a study of cytomegalovirus exposure and HLA in healthy donors. Clones were read by immunoSEQ multiplex PCR, and TCRdb kept only the in-frame ones, dropping some. Found here are 130,000 to 150,000 clones; the top ten clones hold 2% to 3%. The sequenced sample was PBMCs. These receptors were taken from a man aged 35-49 years in good health and CMV-seronegative. CDR3s include the opening cysteine and the closing phenylalanine or tryptophan. A D gene is named only where the DNA matches it firmly.

v_call	j_call	d_call	cdr3_length	cdr3_nt	cdr3_aa
TRBV7-9	TRBJ2-7	-	14	TGTGCCAGCAGCCCGCGGTCAGTCTCCTACGAGCAGTACTTC	CASSPRSVSYEQYF
TRBV5-6	TRBJ1-2	TRBD1	15	TGTGCCAGCAGCCCCGGGGACAGGGGAAACTATGGCTACACCTTC	CASSPGDRGNYGYTF
TRBV10-3	TRBJ1-2	-	14	TGTGCCATCAAGGCGGCAGATATGACCTATGGCTACACCTTC	CAIKAADMTYGYTF
TRBV5-8	TRBJ2-3	-	13	TGTGCCAGCAGCTCGGGACAAACAGATACGCAGTATTTT	CASSSGQTDTQYF
TRBV19	TRBJ1-4	TRBD1	13	TGTGCCAGTAGCACAGACTACAGGGGATCACTGTTTTTT	CASSTDYRGSLFF
TRBV19	TRBJ1-1	-	13	TGTGCCAGTAGTACAGACCGGGGTAAGGAAGCTTTCTTT	CASSTDRGKEAFF
TRBV5-6	TRBJ1-2	TRBD1	13	TGTGCCAGCAGCTTTGGGACAGAGAATGGCTACGCCTTC	CASSFGTENGYAF
TRBV19	TRBJ1-6	-	16	TGTGCCAGTAGTATAGGCTCGGGTCGGAGAGATTCACCCCTCCACTTT	CASSIGSGRRDSPLHF
TRBV5-1	TRBJ2-3	-	15	TGCGCCAGCAGCGAAAGCGGATACAGCACAGATACGCAGTATTTT	CASSESGYSTDTQYF
TRBV5-1	TRBJ2-5	-	13	TGCGCCAGCAGCTGGCGACAGAAAGAGACCCAGTACTTC	CASSWRQKETQYF
TRBV11-3	TRBJ1-1	-	13	TGTGCCAGCAGCTTACAGCAGGACACTGAAGCTTTCTTT	CASSLQQDTEAFF
TRBV28	TRBJ2-7	-	13	TGTGCCAGCAGTTTCAGAACCTCCTACGAGCAGTACTTC	CASSFRTSYEQYF
TRBV13	TRBJ2-3	TRBD2	15	TGTGCCAGCAGCCTTAGCGGGGGGGCGACAGATACGCAGTATTTT	CASSLSGGATDTQYF
TRBV14	TRBJ1-1	-	13	TGTGCCAGCAGCCAAGAGAGGAACACTGAAGCTTTCTTT	CASSQERNTEAFF
TRBV28	TRBJ1-2	TRBD1	14	TGTGCCAGCAGTTTACAGGGGGCGGACTATGGCTACACCTTC	CASSLQGADYGYTF
TRBV5-5	TRBJ1-6	TRBD1	16	TGTGCCAGCAGCTGGGGCCTGACAGGGGGCGATTCACCCCTCCACTTT	CASSWGLTGGDSPLHF
TRBV19	TRBJ1-2	TRBD1	13	TGTGCCAGTAGTGATACAGGGGGAGAGGGCTACACCTTC	CASSDTGGEGYTF
TRBV6-1	TRBJ1-3	-	14	TGTGCCAGCAGGCGGGAATCAGCTGGAAACACCATATATTTT	CASRRESAGNTIYF
TRBV6-1	TRBJ1-2	TRBD1	13	TGTGCCAGCACCACTGGGACAGGGGGAGGCTACACCTTC	CASTTGTGGGYTF
TRBV20-1	TRBJ2-7	TRBD2	11	TGCAGTCCGCGGGGGGCCGGCGAGCAGTACTTC	CSPRGAGEQYF